The clone carrying this TCR beta chain was seen ten or more times. The antigen remains unidentified. Next came a second PCR, run for about 6 to 12 cycles, which used a sample-barcoded 5' primer along with a J-beta primer mix. A template-switch adaptor with 12 random nucleotides tagged each cDNA molecule. One entry per CDR3 protein, called by TCRdb with MiXCR from the 5' RACE reads. The sample records just over 1 million distinct CDR3 sequences, 45% being singletons. The CDR3 totals 14 residues. CDR1 and CDR2 from the germline V gene are LGHNA and YNFKEQ. V dropped 0 bases and J dropped 5 bases, with 10 bases sitting between them. This sample was included in a study of blood T cells in healthy people across ages. General observations from the study: Estimates of total diversity, which came from one million sequenced T cells, were considered to be underestimates. Strong correlation linked observed beta diversity and percent naive T cells. Age advanced and TCR beta diversity per million T cells fell, roughly linearly.

This chain links TRBV4-2 with TRBJ1-2; D gene unclear. The receptor comes from a woman aged 55 to 70 in good health. The specimen sequenced was blood. The CDR3, as DNA: TGTGCCAGCAGCCAAGAGGCACCCTTGTATGGCTACACCTTC. Translation gives CASSQEAPLYGYTF.